This TCR beta chain originates from a study of CD8+ T cells in alopecia areata. In regard to this clone: Its antigen remains unknown.

Whole-study findings and limits: The study found tofacitinib significantly decreased scalp clonality and expanded CD8+ clones among the top 100. In blood and scalp, many expanded lesional clones persisted during tofacitinib. Researchers report lesional scalp, most notably alopecia totalis/universalis, outstripped normal scalp in clonality.

Treatment reported: oral pan-JAK inhibitor, 5-10 mg twice daily. Researchers took lesional scalp punch biopsies and peripheral blood from people who were alopecia areata patients. As the sequencing template, cDNA was produced by extracting RNA and reverse transcribing it. Using immunoSEQ multiplex PCR, the repertoire was profiled, and TCRdb retains in-frame clones only, with some absent. The table has nearly 95,000 clones, around 70% seen once. J lost 2 bases, V lost 0 bases, and 5 bases had no gene match. The V gene's germline CDR1 is SGHVS and CDR2 FNYEAQ. The CDR3 covers 17 residues. The sample was CD8+ T cells sorted from blood, taken at week 44, from a patient treated with tofacitinib. The clonotype originates from a human donor with alopecia areata. This chain joins TRBV7-6 and TRBJ2-1; 9 bases align to TRBD2. Written as DNA, the CDR3 is TGTGCCAGCAGCTTAGCTAGCGGGGGTTCCCCCTACAATGAGCAGTTCTTC. Protein sequence: CASSLASGGSPYNEQFF.